This T cell receptor beta chain was sequenced in a study of T cell repertoires in cytomegalovirus infection. On the study more broadly: Based on public TCR beta signatures, there were indications of CMV infection and of a matching HLA type.

The CDR3 contains 16 residues. Per germline, CDR1 SEHNR and CDR2 FQNEAQ (reference sequence). Deletions cut 6 bases from V and 2 bases from J, with 19 bases between. TCRdb analysed the reads with MiXCR anew, one entry per CDR3 protein. The table lists about 900,000 distinct CDR3 sequences, around 32% of them singletons. In this sample, this clonotype turned up many times. Its antigen is unknown. This clonotype was obtained from a human donor in good health (CMV status not recorded). Some clones in this sample may be carry-over from other donors' samples. The chain carries TRBV7-9 and TRBJ2-5, with D perhaps matching TRBD2 (7 bases). The specimen comprised cultured CD8+ T cells from PBMCs, sampled from culture after CMV antigen stimulation. CDR3 DNA: TGTGCCAGCAGGCCCCGGGGGGCCCCTTTTCAAGAGACCCAGTACTTC. As protein: CASRPRGAPFQETQYF.